Sequencing of this TCR beta chain was carried out in a study of T cells in Graves' hyperthyroidism and ophthalmopathy. The source material, RNA transcripts, was used to amplify TCR beta CDR3 regions. HTBI primers were used for first-round RT-PCR of the TCR CDR3. TCRdb re-called the multiplex PCR reads with MiXCR, one entry per CDR3 protein. The table has a few hundred thousand distinct CDR3 sequences, about 15% seen once. This clonotype has just a few counts. The source of this sequence is a woman aged 18-29 years with Graves' hyperthyroidism that later progressed to Graves' ophthalmopathy. What was sequenced was blood.

As DNA, the CDR3 is TGTGCCAGCAGTTCCCAATCGGATGAGCAGTTCTTC. Amino acid sequence: CASSSQSDEQFF. The chain links TRBV2 to TRBJ2-1; no reliable D call. This CDR3 contains 12 residues. Per germline, CDR1 SNHLY and CDR2 FYNNEI. The V and J ends lost 5 bases and 8 bases respectively, with 10 bases between them.